Listed here are 4 T cell receptor beta chains from one sample, sequenced in a study of blood T cell repertoires in COVID-19. The assay was immunoSEQ multiplex PCR, and TCRdb's table has in-frame clones only and misses some. The sample gives fewer than 250,000 clones, approximately 87% of which show up once; 2.2% is in the top ten. The sequencing input was peripheral blood. These TCRs come from a woman between 50 and 59 years old with acute or convalescent COVID-19.

The chain employs TRBV7-7 and TRBJ2-2; 9 bases are a match to TRBD1. The CDR3 runs to 15 residues. The V gene's germline CDR1 is SSHAT and CDR2 FNYEAQ (reference sequence). Trimming at V came to 5 bases and at J to 7 bases, leaving 8 bases not matched to a gene. CDR3 in DNA: TGTGCCAGCAGCCAGGGACAGGGAATTGACGGGGAGCTGTTTTTT. Translating gives CASSQGQGIDGELFF.

J is TRBJ1-1 and V is TRBV27; no definite D call. This CDR3 region has 15 residues. The V gene lost 4 bases and the J gene lost 2 bases, with 14 bases spanning the gap. CDR1 is MNHEY, CDR2 SMNVEV, per germline (reference sequence). For the CDR3, the DNA is TGTGCCAGCAGTTCGCGCTTCGAGCCAAACACTGAAGCTTTCTTT. This gives the protein CASSSRFEPNTEAFF.

This rearrangement joins TRBV4-2 to TRBJ2-3; 11 bases agree with TRBD2. The CDR3 covers 19 residues. With 4 bases clipped from V and 4 bases from J, the junction kept 16 bases outside the gene matches. Germline lookup yields CDR1 LGHNA and CDR2 YNFKEQ. The CDR3 sequence: CASSRDLRLAGQGADTQYF. The CDR3 DNA reads TGTGCCAGCAGCCGAGACCTCAGACTAGCGGGGCAGGGGGCAGATACGCAGTATTTT.

This clone has a single count. The rearrangement links TRBV14 to TRBJ2-7; D gene ambiguous. Trimming cost V 4 bases and J 2 bases, with 15 bases left between them. The CDR3 length is 15 residues. Looked up from germline, CDR1 is SGHDN and CDR2 is FVKESK. The CDR3 nucleotides read TGTGCCAGCAGCCCCTTCCCTAGTTACACCTACGAGCAGTACTTC. Amino acid sequence: CASSPFPSYTYEQYF.